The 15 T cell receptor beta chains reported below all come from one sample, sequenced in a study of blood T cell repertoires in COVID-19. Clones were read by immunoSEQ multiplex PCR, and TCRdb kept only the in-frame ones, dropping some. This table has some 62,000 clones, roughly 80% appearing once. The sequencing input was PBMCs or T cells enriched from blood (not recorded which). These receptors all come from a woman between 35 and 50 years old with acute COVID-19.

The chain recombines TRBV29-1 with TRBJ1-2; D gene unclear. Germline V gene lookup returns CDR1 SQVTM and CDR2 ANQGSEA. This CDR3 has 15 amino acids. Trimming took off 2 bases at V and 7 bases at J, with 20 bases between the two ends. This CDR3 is CSVERRGEDGGGYTF. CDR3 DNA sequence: TGCAGCGTTGAACGACGCGGAGAGGATGGTGGTGGCTACACCTTC.

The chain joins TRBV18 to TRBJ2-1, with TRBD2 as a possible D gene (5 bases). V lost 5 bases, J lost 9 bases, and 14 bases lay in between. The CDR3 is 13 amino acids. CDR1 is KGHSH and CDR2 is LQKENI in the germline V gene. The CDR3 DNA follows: TGTGCCAGCTCAGCCTTACTAGAGGGTGAGCAGTTCTTC. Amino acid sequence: CASSALLEGEQFF.

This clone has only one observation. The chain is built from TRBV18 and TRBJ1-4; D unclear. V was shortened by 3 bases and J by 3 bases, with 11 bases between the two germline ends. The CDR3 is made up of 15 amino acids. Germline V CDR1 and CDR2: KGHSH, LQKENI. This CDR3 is CASSPPVLANEKLFF. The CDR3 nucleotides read TGTGCCAGCTCACCTCCGGTTTTAGCTAATGAAAAACTGTTTTTT.

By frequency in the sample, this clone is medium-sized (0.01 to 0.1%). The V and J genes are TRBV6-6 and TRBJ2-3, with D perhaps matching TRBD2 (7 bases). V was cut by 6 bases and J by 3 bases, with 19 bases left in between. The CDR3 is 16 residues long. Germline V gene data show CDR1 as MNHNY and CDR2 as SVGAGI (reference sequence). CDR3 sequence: CASSPAYGRGTDTQYF. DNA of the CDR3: TGTGCCAGCAGCCCCGCCTATGGGAGGGGGACAGATACGCAGTATTTT.

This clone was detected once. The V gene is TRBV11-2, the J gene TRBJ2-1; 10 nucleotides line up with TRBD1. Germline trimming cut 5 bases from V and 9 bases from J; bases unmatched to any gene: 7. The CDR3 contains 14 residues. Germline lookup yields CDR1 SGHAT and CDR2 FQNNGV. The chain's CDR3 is CASSPRDRGFEQFF. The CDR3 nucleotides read TGTGCCAGCAGCCCCCGGGACAGGGGATTTGAGCAGTTCTTC.

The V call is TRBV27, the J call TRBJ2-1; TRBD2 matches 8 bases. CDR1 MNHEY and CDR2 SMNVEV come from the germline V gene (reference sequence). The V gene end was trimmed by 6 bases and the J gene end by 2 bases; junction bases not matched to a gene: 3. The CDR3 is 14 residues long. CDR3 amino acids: CASRLAGPYNEQFF. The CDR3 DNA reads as TGTGCCAGCAGATTAGCGGGGCCCTACAATGAGCAGTTCTTC.

DNA for the CDR3: TGTGCCAGCAGTTTATTAAGGGGTCCGGACAATCAGCCCCAGCATTTT. This sequence encodes CASSLLRGPDNQPQHF. V is TRBV28 and J is TRBJ1-5; TRBD1 is a possible D gene (5 bases). The CDR3 contains 16 residues. V was clipped by 1 base and J by 3 bases, with 13 bases between them. The germline V gene has CDR1 MDHEN and CDR2 SYDVKM.

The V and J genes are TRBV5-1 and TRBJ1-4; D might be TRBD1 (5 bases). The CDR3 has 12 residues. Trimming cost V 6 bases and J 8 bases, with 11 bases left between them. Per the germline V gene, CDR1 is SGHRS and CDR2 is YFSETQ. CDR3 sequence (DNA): TGCGCCAGCATGGGGAGGGGAGAAAAACTGTTTTTT. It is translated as CASMGRGEKLFF.

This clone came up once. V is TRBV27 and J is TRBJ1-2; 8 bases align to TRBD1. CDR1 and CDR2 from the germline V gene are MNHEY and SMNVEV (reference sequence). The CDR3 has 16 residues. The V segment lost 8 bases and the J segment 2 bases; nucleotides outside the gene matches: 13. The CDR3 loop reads CASYRRSGTGNYGYTF. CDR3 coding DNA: TGTGCCAGCTATCGTAGATCCGGGACAGGCAACTATGGCTACACCTTC.

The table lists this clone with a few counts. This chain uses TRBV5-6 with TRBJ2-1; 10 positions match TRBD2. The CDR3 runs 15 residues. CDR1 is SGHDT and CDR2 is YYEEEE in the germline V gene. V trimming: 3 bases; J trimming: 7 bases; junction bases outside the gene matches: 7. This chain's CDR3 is CASSYLAGDKNEQFF. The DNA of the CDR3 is TGTGCCAGCAGCTATCTAGCGGGGGATAAGAATGAGCAGTTCTTC.

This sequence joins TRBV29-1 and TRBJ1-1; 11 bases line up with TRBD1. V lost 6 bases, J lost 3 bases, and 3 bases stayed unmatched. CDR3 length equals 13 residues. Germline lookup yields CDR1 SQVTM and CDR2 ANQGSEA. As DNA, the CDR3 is TGCAGCGTGTGGGACAGGGGGGACACTGAAGCTTTCTTT. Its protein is CSVWDRGDTEAFF.

CDR3 bases: TGTGCCAGCAGTACAGGGGGGTCCCACACAGATACGCAGTATTTT. Amino acids: CASSTGGSHTDTQYF. The chain recombines TRBV27 with TRBJ2-3; the match to TRBD1 covers 8 bases. The germline CDR1 and CDR2 sequences are MNHEY and SMNVEV (reference sequence). This CDR3 has 15 amino acids. V was clipped by 5 bases and J by 2 bases; unmatched bases: 6.

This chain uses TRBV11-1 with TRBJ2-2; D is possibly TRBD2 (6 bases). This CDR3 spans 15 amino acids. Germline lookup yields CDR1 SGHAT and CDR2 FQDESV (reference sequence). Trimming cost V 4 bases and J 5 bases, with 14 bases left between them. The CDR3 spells CASSYQGGSTGELFF. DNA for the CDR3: TGTGCCAGCAGCTACCAAGGAGGGAGTACCGGGGAGCTGTTTTTT.

CDR3 in amino acids: CATSDPGVHQPQHF. The CDR3 DNA follows: TGTGCCACCAGTGACCCAGGGGTACATCAGCCCCAGCATTTT. The chain recombines TRBV24-1 with TRBJ1-5, with TRBD1 as a possible D gene (6 bases). The germline gives CDR1 KGHDR, CDR2 SFDVKD. This CDR3 is 14 amino acids long. V lost 4 bases, J lost 5 bases, and 11 bases lay in between.

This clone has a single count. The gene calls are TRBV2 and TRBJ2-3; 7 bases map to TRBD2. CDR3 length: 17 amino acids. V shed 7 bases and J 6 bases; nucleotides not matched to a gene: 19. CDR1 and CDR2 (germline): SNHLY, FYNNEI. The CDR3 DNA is TGTGCCAGCATGAGGACGCGGGGGAGCAGTATGACGGATACGCAGTATTTT. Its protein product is CASMRTRGSSMTDTQYF.